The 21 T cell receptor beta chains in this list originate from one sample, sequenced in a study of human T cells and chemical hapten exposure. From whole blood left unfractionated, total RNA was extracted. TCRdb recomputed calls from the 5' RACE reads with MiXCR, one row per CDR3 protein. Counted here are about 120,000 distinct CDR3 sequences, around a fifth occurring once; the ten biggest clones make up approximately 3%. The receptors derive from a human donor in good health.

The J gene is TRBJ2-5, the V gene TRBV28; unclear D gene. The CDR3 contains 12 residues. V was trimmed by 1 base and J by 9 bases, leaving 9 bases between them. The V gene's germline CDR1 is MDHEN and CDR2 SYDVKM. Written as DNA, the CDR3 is TGTGCCAGCAGTTTATCCCCCACATCCCAGTACTTC. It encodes CASSLSPTSQYF. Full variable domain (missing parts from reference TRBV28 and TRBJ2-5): DVKVTQSSRYLVKRTGEKVFLECVQDMDHENMFWYRQDPGLGLRLIYFSYDVKMKEKGDIPEGYSVSREKKERFSLILESASTNQTSMYLCASSLSPTSQYFGPGTRLLVL.

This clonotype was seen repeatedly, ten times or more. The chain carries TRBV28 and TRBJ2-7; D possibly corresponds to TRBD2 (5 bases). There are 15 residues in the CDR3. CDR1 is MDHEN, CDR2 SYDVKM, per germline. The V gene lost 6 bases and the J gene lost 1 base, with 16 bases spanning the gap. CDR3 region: CASSTPLKRSYEQYF. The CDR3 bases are TGTGCCAGCAGCACACCGCTAAAGCGGTCCTACGAGCAGTACTTC.

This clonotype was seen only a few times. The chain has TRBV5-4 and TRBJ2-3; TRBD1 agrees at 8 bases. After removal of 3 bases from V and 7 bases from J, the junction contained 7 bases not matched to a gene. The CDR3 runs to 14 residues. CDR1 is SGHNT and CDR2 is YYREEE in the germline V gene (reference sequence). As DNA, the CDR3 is TGTGCCAGCAGCTCCCCCCGGACAGGGCATACGCAGTATTTT. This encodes CASSSPRTGHTQYF.

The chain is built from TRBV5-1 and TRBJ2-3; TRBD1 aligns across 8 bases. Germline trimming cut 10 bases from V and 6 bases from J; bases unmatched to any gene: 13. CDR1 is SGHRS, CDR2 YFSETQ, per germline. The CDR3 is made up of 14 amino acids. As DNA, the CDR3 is TGCGCCTCGACAGGGGTTGACTGGGGCGATACGCAGTATTTT. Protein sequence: CASTGVDWGDTQYF.

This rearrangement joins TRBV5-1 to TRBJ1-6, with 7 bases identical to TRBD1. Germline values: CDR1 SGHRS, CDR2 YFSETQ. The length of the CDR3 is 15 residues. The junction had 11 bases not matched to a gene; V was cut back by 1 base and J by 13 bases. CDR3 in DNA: TGCGCCAGCAGCTTGAGACAGGGAAAAGCGGCGCCCCTCCACTTT. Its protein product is CASSLRQGKAAPLHF.

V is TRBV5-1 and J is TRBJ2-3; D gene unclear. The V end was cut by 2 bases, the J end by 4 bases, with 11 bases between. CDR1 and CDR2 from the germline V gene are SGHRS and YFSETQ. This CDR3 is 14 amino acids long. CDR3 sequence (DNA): TGCGCCAGCAGCTTATGGGCCTCATCAGATACGCAGTATTTT. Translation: CASSLWASSDTQYF.

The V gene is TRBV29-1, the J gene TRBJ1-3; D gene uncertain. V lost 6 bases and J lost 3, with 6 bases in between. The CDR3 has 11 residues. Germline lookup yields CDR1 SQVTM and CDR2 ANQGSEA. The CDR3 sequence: CSVDVGNTIYF. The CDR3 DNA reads TGCAGCGTCGACGTTGGAAACACCATATATTTT. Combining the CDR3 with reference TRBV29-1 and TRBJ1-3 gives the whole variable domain SAVISQKPSRDICQRGTSLTIQCQVDSQVTMMFWYRQQPGQSLTLIATANQGSEATYESGFVIDKFPISRPNLTFSTLTVSNMSPEDSSIYLCSVDVGNTIYFGEGSWLTVV.

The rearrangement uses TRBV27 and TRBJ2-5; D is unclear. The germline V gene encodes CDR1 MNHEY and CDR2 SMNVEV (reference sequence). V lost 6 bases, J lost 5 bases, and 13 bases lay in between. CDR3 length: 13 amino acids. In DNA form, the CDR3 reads TGTGCCAGCAGGCCAACGGCCTGGGAGACCCAGTACTTC. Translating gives CASRPTAWETQYF.

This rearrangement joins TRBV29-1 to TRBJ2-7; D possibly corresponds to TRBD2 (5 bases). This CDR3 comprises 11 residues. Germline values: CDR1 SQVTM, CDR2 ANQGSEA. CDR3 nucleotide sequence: TGCGGCTACGCTAGCCACTACGAGCAGTACTTC. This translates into CGYASHYEQYF.

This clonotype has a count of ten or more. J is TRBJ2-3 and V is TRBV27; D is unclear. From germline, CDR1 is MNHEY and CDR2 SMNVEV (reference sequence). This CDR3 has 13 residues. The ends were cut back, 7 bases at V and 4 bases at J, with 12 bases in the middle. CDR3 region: CASTPSWSDTQYF. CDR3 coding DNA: TGTGCCAGCACCCCTAGTTGGTCAGATACGCAGTATTTT.

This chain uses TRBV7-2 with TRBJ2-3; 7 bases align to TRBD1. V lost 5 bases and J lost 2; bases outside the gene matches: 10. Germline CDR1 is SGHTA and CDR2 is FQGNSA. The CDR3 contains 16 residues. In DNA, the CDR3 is TGTGCCAGCAGCCCCAGGACAGGAAGATTCACAGATACGCAGTATTTT. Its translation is CASSPRTGRFTDTQYF.

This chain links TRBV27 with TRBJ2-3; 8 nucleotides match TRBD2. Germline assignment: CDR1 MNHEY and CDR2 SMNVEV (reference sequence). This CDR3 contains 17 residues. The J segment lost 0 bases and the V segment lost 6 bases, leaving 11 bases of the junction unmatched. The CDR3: CASRPPRGGGSTDTQYF. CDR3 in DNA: TGTGCCAGCAGGCCTCCCCGGGGCGGGGGGAGCACAGATACGCAGTATTTT.

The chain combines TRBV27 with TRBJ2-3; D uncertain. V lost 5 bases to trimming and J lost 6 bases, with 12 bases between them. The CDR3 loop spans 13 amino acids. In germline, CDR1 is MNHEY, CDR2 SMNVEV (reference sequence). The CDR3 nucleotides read TGTGCCAGCAGTCCTACGATGTCCGATACGCAGTATTTT. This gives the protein CASSPTMSDTQYF.

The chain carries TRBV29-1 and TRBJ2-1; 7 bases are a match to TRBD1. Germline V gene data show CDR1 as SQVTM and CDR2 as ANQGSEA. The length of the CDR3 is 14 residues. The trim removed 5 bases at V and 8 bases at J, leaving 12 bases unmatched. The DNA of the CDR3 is TGCAGCGTTCCGGGACAGCCTTTCGGGGATGAGCAGTTCTTC. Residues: CSVPGQPFGDEQFF.

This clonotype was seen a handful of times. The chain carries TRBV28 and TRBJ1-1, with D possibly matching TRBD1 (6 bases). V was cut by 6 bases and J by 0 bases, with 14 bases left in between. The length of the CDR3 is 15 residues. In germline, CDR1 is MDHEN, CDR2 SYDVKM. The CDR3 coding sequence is TGTGCCAGCAGGTCGGGGGGGCCCTTGAACACTGAAGCTTTCTTT. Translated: CASRSGGPLNTEAFF.

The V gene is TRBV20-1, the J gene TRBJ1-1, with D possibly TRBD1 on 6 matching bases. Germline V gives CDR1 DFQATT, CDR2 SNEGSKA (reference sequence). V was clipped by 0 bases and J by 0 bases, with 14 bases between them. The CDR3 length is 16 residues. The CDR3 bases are TGCAGTGCTAGAGATCCCCCAGGGGCCGTGAACACTGAAGCTTTCTTT. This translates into CSARDPPGAVNTEAFF.

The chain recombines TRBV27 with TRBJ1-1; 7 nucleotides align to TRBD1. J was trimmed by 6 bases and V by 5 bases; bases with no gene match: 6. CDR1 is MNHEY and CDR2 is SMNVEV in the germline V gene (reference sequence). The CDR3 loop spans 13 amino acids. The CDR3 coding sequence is TGTGCCAGCAGTATACGACAGGGCTCTGAAGCTTTCTTT. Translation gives CASSIRQGSEAFF.

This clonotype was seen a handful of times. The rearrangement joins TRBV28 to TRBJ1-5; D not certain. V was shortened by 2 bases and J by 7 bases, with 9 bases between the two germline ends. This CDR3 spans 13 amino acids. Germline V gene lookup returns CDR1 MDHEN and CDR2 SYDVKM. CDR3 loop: CASSLRGGQPQHF. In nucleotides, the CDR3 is TGTGCCAGCAGTTTACGGGGTGGGCAGCCCCAGCATTTT.

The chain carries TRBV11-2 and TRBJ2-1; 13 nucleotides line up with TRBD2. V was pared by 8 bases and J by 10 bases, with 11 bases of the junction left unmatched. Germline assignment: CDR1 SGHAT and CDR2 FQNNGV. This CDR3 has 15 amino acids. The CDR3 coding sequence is TGTGCCAGCGAACGGACTAGCGGGGGCCAATCAGAGCAGTTCTTC. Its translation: CASERTSGGQSEQFF.

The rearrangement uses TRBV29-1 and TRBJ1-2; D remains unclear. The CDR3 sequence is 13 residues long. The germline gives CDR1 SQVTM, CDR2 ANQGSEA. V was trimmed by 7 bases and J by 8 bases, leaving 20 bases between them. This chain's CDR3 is CSAGSGARRGYTF. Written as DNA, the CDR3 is TGCAGCGCGGGGTCAGGCGCGCGGAGAGGCTACACCTTC.

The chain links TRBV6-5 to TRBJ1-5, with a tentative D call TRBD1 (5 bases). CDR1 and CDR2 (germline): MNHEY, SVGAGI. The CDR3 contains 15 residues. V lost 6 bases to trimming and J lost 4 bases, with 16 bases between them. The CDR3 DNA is TGTGCCAGCAGAGGCGGGGCAACGGGGAATCAGCCCCAGCATTTT. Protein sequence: CASRGGATGNQPQHF.